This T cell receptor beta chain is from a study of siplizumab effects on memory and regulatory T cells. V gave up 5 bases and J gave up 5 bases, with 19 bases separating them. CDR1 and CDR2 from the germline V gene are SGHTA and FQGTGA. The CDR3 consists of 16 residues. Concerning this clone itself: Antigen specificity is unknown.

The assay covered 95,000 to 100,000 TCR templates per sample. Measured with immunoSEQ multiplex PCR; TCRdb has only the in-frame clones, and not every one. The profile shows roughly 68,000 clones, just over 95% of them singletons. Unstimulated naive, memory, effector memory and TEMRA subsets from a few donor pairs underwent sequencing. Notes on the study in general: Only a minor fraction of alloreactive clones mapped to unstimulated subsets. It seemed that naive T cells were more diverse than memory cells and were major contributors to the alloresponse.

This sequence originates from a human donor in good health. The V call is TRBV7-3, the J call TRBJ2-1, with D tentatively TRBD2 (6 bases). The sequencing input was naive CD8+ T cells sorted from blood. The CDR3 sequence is CASSPQMGTGDNEQFF. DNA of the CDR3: TGTGCCAGCAGCCCCCAGATGGGGACGGGAGACAATGAGCAGTTCTTC. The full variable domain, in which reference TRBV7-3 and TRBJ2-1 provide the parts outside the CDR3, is GAGVSQTPSNKVTEKGKYVELRCDPISGHTALYWYRQSLGQGPEFLIYFQGTGAADDSGLPNDRFFAVRPEGSVSTLKIQRTERGDSAVYLCASSPQMGTGDNEQFFGPGTRLTVL.